Below, one T cell receptor beta chain is given with its context. The target antigen is unknown. Some clones are missing from TCRdb's copy, which holds only in-frame ones; the method was immunoSEQ multiplex PCR. The table has roughly 38,000 clones, around 86% seen once. The germline V gene encodes CDR1 SQVTM and CDR2 ANQGSEA. The CDR3 runs to 13 residues. Trimming shortened V by 3 bases and J by 5 bases, and 11 bases separated the two germline ends. This record belongs to a study of T cells in localized non-small cell lung cancer. General study results and limits: One tumor region alone was sequenced, and heterogeneity therefore remains possible. Greater T cell density in blood accompanied longer overall survival. Uninvolved adjacent lung had the highest recorded T cell clonality, with tumor below it. The appearance of a median roughly 56 of the top 100 tumor clones was seen in adjacent lung.

Sequenced material: peripheral blood mononuclear cells, taken before any cancer treatment. This clonotype originated in a male donor at least 60 years old with stage II lung adenocarcinoma. The chain couples TRBV29-1 to TRBJ2-4; D is tentatively TRBD1 or TRBD2 (7 bases each). The CDR3 loop is CSVDPGGENIQYF. CDR3 bases: TGCAGCGTTGACCCAGGGGGGGAAAACATTCAGTACTTC. Full variable domain (outside the CDR3, taken from reference TRBV29-1 and TRBJ2-4): SAVISQKPSRDICQRGTSLTIQCQVDSQVTMMFWYRQQPGQSLTLIATANQGSEATYESGFVIDKFPISRPNLTFSTLTVSNMSPEDSSIYLCSVDPGGENIQYFGAGTRLSVL.